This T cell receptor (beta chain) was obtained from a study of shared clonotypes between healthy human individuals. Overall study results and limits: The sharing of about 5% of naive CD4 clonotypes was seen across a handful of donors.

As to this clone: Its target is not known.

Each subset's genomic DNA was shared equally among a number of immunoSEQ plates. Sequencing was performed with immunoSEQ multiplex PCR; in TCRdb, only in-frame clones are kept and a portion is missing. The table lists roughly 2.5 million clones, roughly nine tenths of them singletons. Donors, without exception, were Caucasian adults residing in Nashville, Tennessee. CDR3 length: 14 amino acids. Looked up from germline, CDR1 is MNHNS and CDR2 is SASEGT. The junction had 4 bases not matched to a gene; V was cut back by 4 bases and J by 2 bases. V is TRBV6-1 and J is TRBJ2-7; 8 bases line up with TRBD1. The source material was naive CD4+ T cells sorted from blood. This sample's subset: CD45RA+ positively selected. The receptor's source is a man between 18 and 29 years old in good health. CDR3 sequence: CASSVLTGAYEQYF. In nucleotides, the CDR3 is TGTGCCAGCAGTGTATTGACAGGGGCCTACGAGCAGTACTTC.